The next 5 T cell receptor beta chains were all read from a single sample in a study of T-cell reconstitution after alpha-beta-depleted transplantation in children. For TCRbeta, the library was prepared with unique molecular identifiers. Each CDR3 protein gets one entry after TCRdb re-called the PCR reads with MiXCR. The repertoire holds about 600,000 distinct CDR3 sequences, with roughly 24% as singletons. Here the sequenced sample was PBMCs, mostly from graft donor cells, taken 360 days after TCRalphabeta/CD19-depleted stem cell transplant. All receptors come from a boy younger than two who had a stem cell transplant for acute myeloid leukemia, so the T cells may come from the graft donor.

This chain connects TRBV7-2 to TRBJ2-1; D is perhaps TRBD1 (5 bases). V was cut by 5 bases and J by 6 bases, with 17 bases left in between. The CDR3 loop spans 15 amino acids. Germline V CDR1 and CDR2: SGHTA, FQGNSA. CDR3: CASSIGAISRNEQFF. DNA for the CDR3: TGTGCCAGCAGCATAGGGGCTATCTCTCGCAATGAGCAGTTCTTC.

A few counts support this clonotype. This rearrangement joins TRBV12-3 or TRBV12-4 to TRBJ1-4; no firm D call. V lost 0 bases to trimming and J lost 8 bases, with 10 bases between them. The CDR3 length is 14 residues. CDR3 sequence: CASSLAGEGEKLFF. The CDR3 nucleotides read TGTGCCAGCAGTTTAGCGGGCGAGGGAGAAAAACTGTTTTTT.

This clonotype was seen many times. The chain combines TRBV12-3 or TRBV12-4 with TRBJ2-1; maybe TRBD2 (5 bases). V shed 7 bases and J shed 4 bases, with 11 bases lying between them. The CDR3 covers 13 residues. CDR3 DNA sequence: TGTGCCAGCATTGGACTGCCTTACAATGAGCAGTTCTTC. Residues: CASIGLPYNEQFF.

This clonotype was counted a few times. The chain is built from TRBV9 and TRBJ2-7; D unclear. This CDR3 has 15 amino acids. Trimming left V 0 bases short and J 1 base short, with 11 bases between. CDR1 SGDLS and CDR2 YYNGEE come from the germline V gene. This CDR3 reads CASSVGNGRSYEQYF. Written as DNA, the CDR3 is TGTGCCAGCAGCGTAGGGAACGGTAGGTCCTACGAGCAGTACTTC.

The CDR3 DNA is TGTGCCAGCAGCTTGAGCGGGGTAGGTCTGGTAGCTTTCTTT. It encodes CASSLSGVGLVAFF. The genes are TRBV7-2 and TRBJ1-1; D gene unclear. Per the germline V gene, CDR1 is SGHTA and CDR2 is FQGNSA. The CDR3 contains 14 residues. Trimming stripped 3 bases from V and 10 bases from J, with 18 bases between. Complete variable domain (other parts from reference TRBV7-2 and TRBJ1-1): GAGVSQSPSNKVTEKGKDVELRCDPISGHTALYWYRQSLGQGLEFLIYFQGNSAPDKSGLPSDRFSAERTGGSVSTLTIQRTQQEDSAVYLCASSLSGVGLVAFFGQGTRLTVV.